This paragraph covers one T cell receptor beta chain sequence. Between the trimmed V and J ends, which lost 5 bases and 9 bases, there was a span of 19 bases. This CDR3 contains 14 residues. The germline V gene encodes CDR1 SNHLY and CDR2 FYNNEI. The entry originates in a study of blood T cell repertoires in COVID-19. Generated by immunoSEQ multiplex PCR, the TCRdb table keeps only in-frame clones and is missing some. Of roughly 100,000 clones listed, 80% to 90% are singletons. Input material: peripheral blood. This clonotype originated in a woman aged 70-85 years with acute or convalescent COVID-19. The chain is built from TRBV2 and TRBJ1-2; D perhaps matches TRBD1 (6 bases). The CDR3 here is CASSLRQAVWSYTF. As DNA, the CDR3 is TGTGCCAGCAGTTTAAGACAGGCAGTGTGGAGCTACACCTTC.